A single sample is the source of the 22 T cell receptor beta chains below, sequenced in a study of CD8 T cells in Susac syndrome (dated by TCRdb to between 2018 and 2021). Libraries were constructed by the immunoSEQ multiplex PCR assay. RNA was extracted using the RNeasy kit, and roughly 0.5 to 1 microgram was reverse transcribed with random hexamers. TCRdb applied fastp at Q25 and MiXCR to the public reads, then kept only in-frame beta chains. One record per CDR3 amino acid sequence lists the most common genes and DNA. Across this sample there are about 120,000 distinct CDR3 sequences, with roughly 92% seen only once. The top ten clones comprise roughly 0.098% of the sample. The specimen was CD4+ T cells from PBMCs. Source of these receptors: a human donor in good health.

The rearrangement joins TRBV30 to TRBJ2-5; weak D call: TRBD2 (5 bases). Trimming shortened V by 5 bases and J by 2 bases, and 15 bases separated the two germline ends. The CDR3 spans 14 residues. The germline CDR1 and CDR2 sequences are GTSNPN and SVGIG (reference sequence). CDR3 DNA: TGTGCCTGGCTGCGGAGCGGAATTCAAGAGACCCAGTACTTC. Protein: CAWLRSGIQETQYF.

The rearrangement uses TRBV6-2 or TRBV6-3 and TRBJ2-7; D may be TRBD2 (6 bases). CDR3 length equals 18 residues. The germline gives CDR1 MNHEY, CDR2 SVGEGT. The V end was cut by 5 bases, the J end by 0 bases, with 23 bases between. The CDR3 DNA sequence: TGTGCCAGCAGTCCTCGACTTACCACACGCGGGATCTCCTACGAGCAGTACTTC. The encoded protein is CASSPRLTTRGISYEQYF.

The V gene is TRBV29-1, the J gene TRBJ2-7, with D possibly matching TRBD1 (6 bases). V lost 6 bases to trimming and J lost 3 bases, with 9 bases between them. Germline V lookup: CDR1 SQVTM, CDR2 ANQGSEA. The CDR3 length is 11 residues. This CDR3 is CSVEQGYEQYF. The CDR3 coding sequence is TGCAGCGTAGAACAGGGCTACGAGCAGTACTTC.

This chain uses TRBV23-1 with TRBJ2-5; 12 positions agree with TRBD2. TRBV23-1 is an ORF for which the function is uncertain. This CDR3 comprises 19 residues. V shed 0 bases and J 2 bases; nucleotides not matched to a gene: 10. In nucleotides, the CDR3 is TGCGCCAGCAGTCAATCGGGCGAAACTAGCGGGAGGAGGCAAGAGACCCAGTACTTC. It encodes CASSQSGETSGRRQETQYF.

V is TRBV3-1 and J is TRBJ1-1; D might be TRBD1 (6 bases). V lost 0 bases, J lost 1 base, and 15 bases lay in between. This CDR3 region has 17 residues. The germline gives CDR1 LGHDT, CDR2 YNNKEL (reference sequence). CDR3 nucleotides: TGTGCCAGCAGCCAAGATGCGACAAGGGGGGCGAACACTGAAGCTTTCTTT. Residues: CASSQDATRGANTEAFF. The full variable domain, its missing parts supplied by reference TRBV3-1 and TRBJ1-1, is DTAVSQTPKYLVTQMGNDKSIKCEQNLGHDTMYWYKQDSKKFLKIMFSYNNKELIINETVPNRFSPKSPDKAHLNLHINSLELGDSAVYFCASSQDATRGANTEAFFGQGTRLTVV.

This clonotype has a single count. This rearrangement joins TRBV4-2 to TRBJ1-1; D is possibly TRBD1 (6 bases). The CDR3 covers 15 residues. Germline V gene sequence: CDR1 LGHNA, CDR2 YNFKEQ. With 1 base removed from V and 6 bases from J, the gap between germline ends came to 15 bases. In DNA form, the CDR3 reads TGTGCCAGCAGCCAAGGATCAGGGGCCCTCCCTGAAGCTTTCTTT. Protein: CASSQGSGALPEAFF.

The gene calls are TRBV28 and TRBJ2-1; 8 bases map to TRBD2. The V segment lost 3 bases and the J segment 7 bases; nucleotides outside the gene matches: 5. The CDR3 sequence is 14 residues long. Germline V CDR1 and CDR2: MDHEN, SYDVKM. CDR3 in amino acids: CASSFLAGRNEQFF. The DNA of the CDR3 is TGTGCCAGCAGTTTTTTAGCGGGAAGGAATGAGCAGTTCTTC.

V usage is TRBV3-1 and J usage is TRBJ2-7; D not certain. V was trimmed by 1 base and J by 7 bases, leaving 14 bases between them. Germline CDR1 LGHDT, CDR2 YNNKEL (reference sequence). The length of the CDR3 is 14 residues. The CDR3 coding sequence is TGTGCCAGCAGCCAAGGGACGGTGGCTGGGGAGCAGTACTTC. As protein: CASSQGTVAGEQYF.

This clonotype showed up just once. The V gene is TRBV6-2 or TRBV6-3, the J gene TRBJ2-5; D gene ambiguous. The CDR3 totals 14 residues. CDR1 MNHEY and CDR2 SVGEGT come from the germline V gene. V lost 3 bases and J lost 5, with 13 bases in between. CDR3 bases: TGTGCCAGCAGTTATCCCAGGCCAGGCGAGACCCAGTACTTC. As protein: CASSYPRPGETQYF.

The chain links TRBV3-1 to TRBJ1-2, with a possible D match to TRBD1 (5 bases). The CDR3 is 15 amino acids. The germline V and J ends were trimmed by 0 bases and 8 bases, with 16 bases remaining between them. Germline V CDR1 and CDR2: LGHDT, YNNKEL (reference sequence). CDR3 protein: CASSQETGGLWGYTF. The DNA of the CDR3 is TGTGCCAGCAGCCAAGAGACGGGGGGACTCTGGGGCTACACCTTC. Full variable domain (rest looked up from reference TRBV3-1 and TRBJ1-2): DTAVSQTPKYLVTQMGNDKSIKCEQNLGHDTMYWYKQDSKKFLKIMFSYNNKELIINETVPNRFSPKSPDKAHLNLHINSLELGDSAVYFCASSQETGGLWGYTFGSGTRLTVV.

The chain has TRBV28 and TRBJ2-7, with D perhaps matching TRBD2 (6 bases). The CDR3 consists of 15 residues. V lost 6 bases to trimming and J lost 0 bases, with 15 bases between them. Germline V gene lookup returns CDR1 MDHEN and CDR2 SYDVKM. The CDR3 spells CASSSLAGLSYEQYF. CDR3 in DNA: TGTGCCAGCAGCTCCCTGGCGGGGCTCTCCTACGAGCAGTACTTC.

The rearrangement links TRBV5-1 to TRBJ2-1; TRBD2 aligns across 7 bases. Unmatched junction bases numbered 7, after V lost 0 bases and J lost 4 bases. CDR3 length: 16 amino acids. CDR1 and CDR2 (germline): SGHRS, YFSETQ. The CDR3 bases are TGCGCCAGCAGCTTGGCTACGGGGGGTAGTTACAATGAGCAGTTCTTC. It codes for CASSLATGGSYNEQFF.

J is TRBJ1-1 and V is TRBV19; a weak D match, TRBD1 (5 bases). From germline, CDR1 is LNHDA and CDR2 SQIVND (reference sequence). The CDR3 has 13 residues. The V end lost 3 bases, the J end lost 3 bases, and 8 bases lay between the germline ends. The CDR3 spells CASSIGADTEAFF. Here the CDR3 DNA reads TGTGCCAGTAGTATTGGGGCAGACACTGAAGCTTTCTTT. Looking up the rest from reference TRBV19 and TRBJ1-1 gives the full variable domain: DGGITQSPKYLFRKEGQNVTLSCEQNLNHDAMYWYRQDPGQGLRLIYYSQIVNDFQKGDIAEGYSVSREKKESFPLTVTSAQKNPTAFYLCASSIGADTEAFFGQGTRLTVV.

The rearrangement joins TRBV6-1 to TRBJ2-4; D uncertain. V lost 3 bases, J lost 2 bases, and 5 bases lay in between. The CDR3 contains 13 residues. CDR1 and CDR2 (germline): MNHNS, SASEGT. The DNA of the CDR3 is TGTGCCAGCAGTGATAACACCAAAAACATTCAGTACTTC. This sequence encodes CASSDNTKNIQYF.

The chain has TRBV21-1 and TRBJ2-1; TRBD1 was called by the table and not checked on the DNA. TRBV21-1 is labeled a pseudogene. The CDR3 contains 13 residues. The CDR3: CATGTKFHNEQFF. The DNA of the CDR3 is TGTGCTACCGGGACCAAGTTCCACAATGAGCAGTTCTTC.

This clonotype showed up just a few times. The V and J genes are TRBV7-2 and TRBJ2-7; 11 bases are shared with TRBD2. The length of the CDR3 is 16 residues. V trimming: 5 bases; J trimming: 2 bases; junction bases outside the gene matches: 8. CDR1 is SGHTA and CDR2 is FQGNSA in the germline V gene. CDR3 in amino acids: CASSPGGTSGAYEQYF. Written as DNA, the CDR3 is TGTGCCAGCAGCCCCGGAGGGACTAGCGGAGCCTACGAGCAGTACTTC.

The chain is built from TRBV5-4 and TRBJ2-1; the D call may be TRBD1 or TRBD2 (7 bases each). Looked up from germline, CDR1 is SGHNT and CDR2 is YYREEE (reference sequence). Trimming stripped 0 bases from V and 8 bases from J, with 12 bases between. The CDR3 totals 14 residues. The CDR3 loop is CASSLASGGDEQFF. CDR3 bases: TGTGCCAGCAGCTTGGCCTCAGGGGGGGATGAGCAGTTCTTC.

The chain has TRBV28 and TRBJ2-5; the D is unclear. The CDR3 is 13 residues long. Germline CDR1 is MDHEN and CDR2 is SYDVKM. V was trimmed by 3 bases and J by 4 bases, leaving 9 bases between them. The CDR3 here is CASSFSRLETQYF. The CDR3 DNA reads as TGTGCCAGCAGTTTTAGTAGGCTAGAGACCCAGTACTTC.

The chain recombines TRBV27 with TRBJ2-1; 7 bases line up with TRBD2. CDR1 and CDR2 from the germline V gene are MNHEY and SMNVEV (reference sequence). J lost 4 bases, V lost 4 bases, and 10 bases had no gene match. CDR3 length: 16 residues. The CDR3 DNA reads TGTGCCAGCAGTTGGCATGGCGGGAGTGAGTACAATGAGCAGTTCTTC. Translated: CASSWHGGSEYNEQFF.

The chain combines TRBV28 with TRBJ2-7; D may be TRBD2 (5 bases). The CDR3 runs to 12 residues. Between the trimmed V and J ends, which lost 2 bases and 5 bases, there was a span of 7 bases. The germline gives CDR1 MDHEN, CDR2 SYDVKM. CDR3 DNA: TGTGCCAGCAGTTTAAAGGGAGACGAGCAGTACTTC. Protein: CASSLKGDEQYF.

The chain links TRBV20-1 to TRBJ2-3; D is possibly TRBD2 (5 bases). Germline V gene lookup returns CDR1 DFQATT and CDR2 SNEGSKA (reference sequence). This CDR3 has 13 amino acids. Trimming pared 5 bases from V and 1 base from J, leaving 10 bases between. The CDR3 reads CSASTIRTDTQYF. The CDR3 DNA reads TGCAGTGCTTCGACTATCCGCACAGATACGCAGTATTTT.

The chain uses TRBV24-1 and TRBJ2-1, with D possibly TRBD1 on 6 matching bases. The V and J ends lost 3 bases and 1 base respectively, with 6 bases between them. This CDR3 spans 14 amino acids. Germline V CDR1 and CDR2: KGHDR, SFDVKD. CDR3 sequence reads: CATSDGQSYNEQFF. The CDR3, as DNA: TGTGCCACCAGTGATGGACAGTCCTACAATGAGCAGTTCTTC.